This T cell receptor (beta chain) derives from a study of beta chain features in type 1 diabetes. Notes on the study in general: Fewer junction insertions and more nucleotide deletions appeared in type 1 diabetes patients. A possible short-template PCR bias applies equally to patients and controls. Type 1 diabetes patients had moderately but significantly shorter TCRB CDR3s in all four CD4+ subsets.

Only a few counts were recorded for this clone. Its antigen remains unidentified. The germline V gene has CDR1 MNHEY and CDR2 SVGAGI. V was clipped by 4 bases and J by 3 bases, with 12 bases between them. The CDR3 extends over 14 amino acids. A single heparinised blood sample, averaging roughly 110 mL, was obtained per donor. cDNA synthesis used the whole RNA isolate, giving expressed TCRB sequences. Sequencing was performed with immunoSEQ multiplex PCR; in TCRdb, only in-frame clones are kept and a portion is missing. The table includes almost 350,000 clones, around 19% detected once. Sequencing was carried out using naive CD4+ T cells from blood. The chain has TRBV6-5 and TRBJ1-1, with a possible D match to TRBD1 (6 bases). This clonotype was obtained from a woman under 30 in good health. CDR3 sequence reads: CASSSTGTDTEAFF. In nucleotides, the CDR3 is TGTGCCAGCAGTTCGACAGGAACGGACACTGAAGCTTTCTTT.